Listed here are 24 T cell receptor beta chains from one sample, sequenced in a study of cytomegalovirus exposure and HLA in healthy donors. The PCR contained 60 Vbeta and 13 Jbeta primers. Method: immunoSEQ multiplex PCR; TCRdb's copy keeps in-frame clones and lacks some. There are about 160,000 clones in the sample; roughly 87% occur only once, and under 0.95% lies in the top ten. Sequenced input: PBMCs. The receptor set was obtained from a woman younger than 45 in good health and CMV-seronegative.

This chain joins TRBV9 and TRBJ1-2, with TRBD1 as a possible D gene (6 bases). Germline CDR1 reads SGDLS; CDR2 reads YYNGEE. The CDR3 length is 15 residues. Trimming left V 4 bases short and J 8 bases short, with 21 bases between. CDR3 sequence reads: CASSIPGAGIGGYTF. The CDR3 nucleotides read TGTGCCAGCAGCATACCAGGGGCCGGCATAGGGGGCTACACCTTC.

The chain uses TRBV5-5 and TRBJ2-7; TRBD1 matches 7 bases. The germline V gene has CDR1 SGHKS and CDR2 YYEKEE (reference sequence). CDR3 length: 15 residues. With V trimmed by 0 bases and J by 3 bases, 6 bases remained unmatched. CDR3 nucleotides: TGTGCCAGCAGCTTGGGACAGGGAACGAGCTACGAGCAGTACTTC. Amino acid sequence: CASSLGQGTSYEQYF. The entire variable domain, with the rest obtained from reference TRBV5-5 and TRBJ2-7, is as follows: DAGVTQSPTHLIKTRGQQVTLRCSPISGHKSVSWYQQVLGQGPQFIFQYYEKEERGRGNFPDRFSARQFPNYSSELNVNALLLGDSALYLCASSLGQGTSYEQYFGPGTRLTVT.

This sequence joins TRBV5-4 and TRBJ2-1; TRBD2 aligns across 9 bases. Per germline, CDR1 SGHNT and CDR2 YYREEE (reference sequence). The CDR3 spans 13 residues. Germline trimming cut 4 bases from V and 8 bases from J; bases unmatched to any gene: 4. This CDR3 reads CASSPGTSYEQFF. The CDR3 coding sequence is TGTGCCAGCAGCCCAGGGACTAGCTATGAGCAGTTCTTC.

The chain joins TRBV9 to TRBJ2-7; the match to TRBD2 covers 14 bases. The CDR3 totals 16 residues. Germline assignment: CDR1 SGDLS and CDR2 YYNGEE. V dropped 4 bases and J dropped 1; count of bases not matched to a gene: 4. CDR3 loop: CASSRGLAGASYEQYF. The CDR3 bases are TGTGCCAGCAGCCGGGGACTAGCGGGGGCGTCCTACGAGCAGTACTTC.

This clone was picked up a small number of times. The genes are TRBV19 and TRBJ1-3; possible D gene TRBD1, 5 bases. This CDR3 region has 13 residues. The V and J ends lost 8 bases and 0 bases respectively, with 8 bases between them. Germline V gene data show CDR1 as LNHDA and CDR2 as SQIVND (reference sequence). The CDR3: CASSGISGNTIYF. CDR3 DNA sequence: TGTGCCAGTTCAGGGATCTCTGGAAACACCATATATTTT.

This chain links TRBV27 with TRBJ2-3; possibly TRBD1 for D (6 bases). CDR1 is MNHEY and CDR2 is SMNVEV in the germline V gene (reference sequence). V lost 2 bases and J lost 2, with 11 bases in between. The CDR3 sequence is 15 residues long. CDR3 sequence: CASSLRTALTDTQYF. The CDR3 DNA follows: TGTGCCAGCAGTTTAAGGACAGCCCTCACAGATACGCAGTATTTT.

This chain joins TRBV25-1 and TRBJ2-1, with 9 nucleotides matching TRBD2. V lost 3 bases to trimming and J lost 8 bases; unmatched junction nucleotides: 5. CDR3 length: 14 residues. Germline CDR1 and CDR2: MGHDK and SYGVNS. The CDR3 sequence is CASSDLQRGDEQFF. The CDR3, as DNA: TGTGCCAGCAGTGACCTCCAGCGGGGGGATGAGCAGTTCTTC.

This sequence joins TRBV9 and TRBJ1-1; D is possibly TRBD1 (5 bases). V was trimmed by 7 bases and J by 0 bases, leaving 16 bases between them. Germline CDR1 is SGDLS and CDR2 is YYNGEE. The CDR3 loop spans 15 amino acids. CDR3 DNA: TGTGCCAGCCGCCCGGGGGGGGTATTGAACACTGAAGCTTTCTTT. The encoded protein is CASRPGGVLNTEAFF.

In DNA, the CDR3 is TGTGCCAGCAGCGCAGGACAATTCATTACGGGTACAGATACGCAGTATTTT. This codes for CASSAGQFITGTDTQYF. This rearrangement joins TRBV5-6 to TRBJ2-3, with D possibly TRBD1 on 5 matching bases. Germline V gives CDR1 SGHDT, CDR2 YYEEEE. This CDR3 region has 17 residues. Trimming stripped 4 bases from V and 3 bases from J, with 21 bases between.

This sequence joins TRBV19 and TRBJ2-3; no definite D call. The CDR3 has 12 residues. Trimming removed 6 bases from V and 5 bases from J, with 9 bases in between. Germline V CDR1 and CDR2: LNHDA, SQIVND (reference sequence). This CDR3 is CASRGLVDTQYF. CDR3 nucleotide sequence: TGTGCCAGTAGGGGCCTGGTAGATACGCAGTATTTT.

This rearrangement joins TRBV5-4 to TRBJ1-2, with 10 positions matching TRBD1. This CDR3 contains 13 residues. The germline V gene encodes CDR1 SGHNT and CDR2 YYREEE (reference sequence). Germline trimming cut 6 bases from V and 11 bases from J; bases unmatched to any gene: 10. The CDR3 region is CASTGQGTVSYTF. The CDR3 DNA reads as TGTGCCAGCACGGGACAGGGGACAGTAAGTTACACCTTC.

This chain uses TRBV28 with TRBJ2-5; 13 positions agree with TRBD2. V dropped 6 bases and J dropped 9; count of bases not matched to a gene: 10. The CDR3 loop spans 15 amino acids. From germline, CDR1 is MDHEN and CDR2 SYDVKM. The CDR3 bases are TGTGCCAGCAGCCAGACTAGCGGGAGGCCCGGAGCCCAGTACTTC. Translation: CASSQTSGRPGAQYF.

The chain uses TRBV6-4 and TRBJ1-2; D is uncertain. V lost 6 bases and J lost 0, with 8 bases in between. CDR3 size: 13 residues. CDR1 and CDR2 (germline): MRHNA, SNTAGT. The CDR3 is CASSRTSNYGYTF. The DNA of the CDR3 is TGTGCCAGCAGCCGAACTTCTAACTATGGCTACACCTTC.

The chain uses TRBV5-1 and TRBJ2-5; no firm D call. Trimming removed 6 bases at V and 5 bases at J, with 17 bases between. The V gene's germline CDR1 is SGHRS and CDR2 YFSETQ. The length of the CDR3 is 14 residues. In DNA, the CDR3 is TGCGCCAGCAACAATCCCGTCCCCCCGGAGACCCAGTACTTC. Translation: CASNNPVPPETQYF.

The chain links TRBV6-4 to TRBJ1-4; D not resolved. V was pared by 4 bases and J by 0 bases, with 21 bases between. The CDR3 spans 19 residues. Germline CDR1 MRHNA, CDR2 SNTAGT. The CDR3 spells CASSALRTGLYATNEKLFF. CDR3 bases: TGTGCCAGCAGTGCCCTAAGGACTGGACTTTACGCAACTAATGAAAAACTGTTTTTT.

The CDR3 coding sequence is TGTGCCAGCAGCTTACCCTATCAGCCCCAGCATTTT. Residues: CASSLPYQPQHF. The rearrangement links TRBV7-7 to TRBJ1-5; D is uncertain. This CDR3 has 12 amino acids. Trimming left V 2 bases short and J 5 bases short, with 4 bases between. In germline, CDR1 is SSHAT, CDR2 FNYEAQ (reference sequence).

The chain combines TRBV7-6 with TRBJ2-1; D not certain. Trimming took 1 base from V and 6 from J, leaving 4 bases between them. The CDR3 sequence is 12 residues long. Germline V gene data show CDR1 as SGHVS and CDR2 as FNYEAQ. Written as DNA, the CDR3 is TGTGCCAGCAGCTTAGACAGCAATGAGCAGTTCTTC. It is translated as CASSLDSNEQFF. Full variable domain (missing parts from reference TRBV7-6 and TRBJ2-1): GAGVSQSPRYKVTKRGQDVALRCDPISGHVSLYWYRQALGQGPEFLTYFNYEAQQDKSGLPNDRFSAERPEGSISTLTIQRTEQRDSAMYRCASSLDSNEQFFGPGTRLTVL.

The chain employs TRBV29-1 and TRBJ1-1; TRBD1 matches 7 bases. The V gene's germline CDR1 is SQVTM and CDR2 ANQGSEA. J lost 6 bases, V lost 6 bases, and 4 bases had no gene match. CDR3 length: 11 residues. CDR3 bases: TGCAGCGTCCAGGGGGGACCTGAAGCTTTCTTT. The encoded protein is CSVQGGPEAFF.

The rearrangement joins TRBV30 to TRBJ1-4, with 9 bases lining up with TRBD1. Looked up from germline, CDR1 is GTSNPN and CDR2 is SVGIG (reference sequence). Trimming removed 2 bases from V and 5 bases from J; junction bases left unmatched: 3. This CDR3 has 14 amino acids. The CDR3 nucleotides read TGTGCCTGGAGTAGGGGACAGGGCAATGAAAAACTGTTTTTT. This translates into CAWSRGQGNEKLFF.

The chain links TRBV6-4 to TRBJ2-1, with 10 bases that match TRBD2. J gave up 0 bases and V 5 bases, and 7 bases lay outside the gene matches. The CDR3 has 17 residues. Germline-derived CDR1 and CDR2 are MRHNA and SNTAGT. Here the CDR3 DNA reads TGTGCCAGCAGTCCCTCTAGCGGGAGAGGCTCCTACAATGAGCAGTTCTTC. Translating gives CASSPSSGRGSYNEQFF.

This chain uses TRBV18 with TRBJ1-2; TRBD1 is a possible D gene (6 bases). Germline loops: CDR1 KGHSH, CDR2 LQKENI. There are 13 residues in the CDR3. V was pared by 4 bases and J by 4 bases, with 10 bases between. DNA of the CDR3: TGTGCCAGCTCACTCGGACAGTCCTATGGCTACACCTTC. It is translated as CASSLGQSYGYTF.

This sequence joins TRBV9 and TRBJ1-4; D remains ambiguous. V dropped 0 bases and J dropped 2 bases, with 8 bases sitting between them. The CDR3 sequence is 15 residues long. CDR1 and CDR2 (germline): SGDLS, YYNGEE. The CDR3 DNA reads as TGTGCCAGCAGCGTAGCCGGGAATACTAATGAAAAACTGTTTTTT. Translation gives CASSVAGNTNEKLFF.

J is TRBJ2-1 and V is TRBV7-2, with D perhaps matching TRBD1 (6 bases). Germline V gene data show CDR1 as SGHTA and CDR2 as FQGNSA. The CDR3 is made up of 14 amino acids. V lost 8 bases and J lost 2, with 13 bases in between. The DNA of the CDR3 is TGTGCCAGCCGATTCGAGGGGGCCTACAATGAGCAGTTCTTC. Translating it yields CASRFEGAYNEQFF.

V is TRBV19 and J is TRBJ1-1; 9 bases align to TRBD1. The CDR3 covers 16 residues. V was clipped by 5 bases and J by 5 bases; unmatched bases: 12. The V gene's germline CDR1 is LNHDA and CDR2 SQIVND (reference sequence). The CDR3 reads CASSRPGTGRRTEAFF. In DNA, the CDR3 is TGTGCCAGTAGTCGTCCCGGGACAGGGAGGCGAACTGAAGCTTTCTTT.